The clone carrying this TCR beta chain has only a few counts. A junction boundary mismatches the germline segment, possibly from a read error. The data derive from a study of CD8 T cells in ankylosing spondylitis. The V gene's germline CDR1 is DFQATT and CDR2 SNEGSKA (reference sequence). This CDR3 is built from 15 residues. It was by quantitative 5'-RACE with molecular barcodes that TCR beta libraries were made. TCRdb itself ran the 5' RACE reads through MiXCR, one entry per CDR3 protein. Found here are 200,000 to 250,000 distinct CDR3 sequences, about 10% of them singletons; the top ten hold about 2.5%.

The source is a male donor with ankylosing spondylitis or in good health (not recorded which). The rearrangement joins TRBV20-1 to TRBJ1-4; D is unclear. The source material was blood, either unsorted or a sorted T cell fraction (not recorded which). Written as DNA, the CDR3 is TGCTGTGCTAGAGATATCGGCTTTCTTAATGAAAAACTGTTTTTT. Protein sequence: CCARDIGFLNEKLFF.